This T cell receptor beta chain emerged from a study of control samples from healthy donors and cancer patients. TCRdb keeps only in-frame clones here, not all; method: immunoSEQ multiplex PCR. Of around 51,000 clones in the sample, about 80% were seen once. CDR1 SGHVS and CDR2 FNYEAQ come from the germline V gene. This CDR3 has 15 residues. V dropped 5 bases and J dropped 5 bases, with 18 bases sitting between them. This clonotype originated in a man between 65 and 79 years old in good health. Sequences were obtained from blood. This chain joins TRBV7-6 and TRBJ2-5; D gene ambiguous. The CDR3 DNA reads TGTGCCAGCAGCCTCCCCGGGCAGGTCGGGGAGACCCAGTACTTC. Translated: CASSLPGQVGETQYF.